This T cell receptor beta chain was identified in a study of CD8+CD57+ T cells in acquired aplastic anemia. On the study more broadly: DNA recovered from sorted CD4+ and CD8+ cells had a mean of approximately 3.5 ug.

Both TCR beta VDJ combination and CDR3 sequence profiling were carried out. Genomic DNA was the template for this profiling. Using its own MiXCR run on the reads, TCRdb lists one record per CDR3 protein. The repertoire consists of around 250,000 distinct CDR3 sequences, with 50% to 70% occurring once and the leading ten covering 6.5% to 10%. Study-wide findings and caveats: Researchers reported that CD8+ Simpson's diversity was not significantly different in patients versus controls. The number of CD8+ CDR3 sequences shared by patients and controls was twenty-nine.

The germline V gene has CDR1 SSHAT and CDR2 FNYEAQ (reference sequence). The CDR3 covers 12 residues. V was pared by 5 bases and J by 9 bases, with 13 bases between. This clonotype was picked up a small number of times. Its specificity is unknown. Material: sorted CD4+, CD8+, or CD8+CD57+ T cells (not recorded which) from PBMCs. The receptor comes from a human donor with severe aplastic anemia or a healthy control (not recorded which). The chain couples TRBV7-7 to TRBJ2-5; the D gene is possibly TRBD2 (5 bases). CDR3 coding DNA: TGTGCCAGCAGCCTTGCTACCGGGGCCCAGTACTTC. It codes for CASSLATGAQYF.